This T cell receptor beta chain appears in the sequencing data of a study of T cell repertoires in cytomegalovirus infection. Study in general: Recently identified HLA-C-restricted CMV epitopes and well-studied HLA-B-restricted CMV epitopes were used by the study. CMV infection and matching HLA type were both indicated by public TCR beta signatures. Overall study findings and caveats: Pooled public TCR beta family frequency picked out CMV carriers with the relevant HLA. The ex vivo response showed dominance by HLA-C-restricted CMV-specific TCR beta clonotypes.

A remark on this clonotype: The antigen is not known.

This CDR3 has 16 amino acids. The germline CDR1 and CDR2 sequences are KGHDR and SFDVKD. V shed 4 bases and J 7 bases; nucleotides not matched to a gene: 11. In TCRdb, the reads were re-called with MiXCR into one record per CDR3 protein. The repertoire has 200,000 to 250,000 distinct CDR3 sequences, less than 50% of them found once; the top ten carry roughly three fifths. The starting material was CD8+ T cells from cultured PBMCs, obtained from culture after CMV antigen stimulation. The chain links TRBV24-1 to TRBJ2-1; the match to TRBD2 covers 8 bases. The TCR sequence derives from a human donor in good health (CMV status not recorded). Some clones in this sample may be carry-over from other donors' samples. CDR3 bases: TGTGCCACCAGTGACCGCCGCCAGCGGGAGAGGAATGAGCAGTTCTTC. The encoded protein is CATSDRRQRERNEQFF.